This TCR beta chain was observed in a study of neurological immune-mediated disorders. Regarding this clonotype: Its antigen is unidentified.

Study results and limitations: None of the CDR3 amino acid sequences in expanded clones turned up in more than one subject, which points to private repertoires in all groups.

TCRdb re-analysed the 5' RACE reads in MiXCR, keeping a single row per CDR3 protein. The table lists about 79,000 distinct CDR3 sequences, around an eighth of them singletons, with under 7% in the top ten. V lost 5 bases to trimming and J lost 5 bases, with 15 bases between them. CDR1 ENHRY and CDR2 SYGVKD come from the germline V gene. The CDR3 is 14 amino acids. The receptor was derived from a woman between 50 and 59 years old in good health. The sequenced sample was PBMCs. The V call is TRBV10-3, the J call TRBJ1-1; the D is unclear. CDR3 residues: CAISKGDSSTEAFF. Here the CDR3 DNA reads TGTGCCATCAGTAAGGGAGATAGTAGTACTGAAGCTTTCTTT.